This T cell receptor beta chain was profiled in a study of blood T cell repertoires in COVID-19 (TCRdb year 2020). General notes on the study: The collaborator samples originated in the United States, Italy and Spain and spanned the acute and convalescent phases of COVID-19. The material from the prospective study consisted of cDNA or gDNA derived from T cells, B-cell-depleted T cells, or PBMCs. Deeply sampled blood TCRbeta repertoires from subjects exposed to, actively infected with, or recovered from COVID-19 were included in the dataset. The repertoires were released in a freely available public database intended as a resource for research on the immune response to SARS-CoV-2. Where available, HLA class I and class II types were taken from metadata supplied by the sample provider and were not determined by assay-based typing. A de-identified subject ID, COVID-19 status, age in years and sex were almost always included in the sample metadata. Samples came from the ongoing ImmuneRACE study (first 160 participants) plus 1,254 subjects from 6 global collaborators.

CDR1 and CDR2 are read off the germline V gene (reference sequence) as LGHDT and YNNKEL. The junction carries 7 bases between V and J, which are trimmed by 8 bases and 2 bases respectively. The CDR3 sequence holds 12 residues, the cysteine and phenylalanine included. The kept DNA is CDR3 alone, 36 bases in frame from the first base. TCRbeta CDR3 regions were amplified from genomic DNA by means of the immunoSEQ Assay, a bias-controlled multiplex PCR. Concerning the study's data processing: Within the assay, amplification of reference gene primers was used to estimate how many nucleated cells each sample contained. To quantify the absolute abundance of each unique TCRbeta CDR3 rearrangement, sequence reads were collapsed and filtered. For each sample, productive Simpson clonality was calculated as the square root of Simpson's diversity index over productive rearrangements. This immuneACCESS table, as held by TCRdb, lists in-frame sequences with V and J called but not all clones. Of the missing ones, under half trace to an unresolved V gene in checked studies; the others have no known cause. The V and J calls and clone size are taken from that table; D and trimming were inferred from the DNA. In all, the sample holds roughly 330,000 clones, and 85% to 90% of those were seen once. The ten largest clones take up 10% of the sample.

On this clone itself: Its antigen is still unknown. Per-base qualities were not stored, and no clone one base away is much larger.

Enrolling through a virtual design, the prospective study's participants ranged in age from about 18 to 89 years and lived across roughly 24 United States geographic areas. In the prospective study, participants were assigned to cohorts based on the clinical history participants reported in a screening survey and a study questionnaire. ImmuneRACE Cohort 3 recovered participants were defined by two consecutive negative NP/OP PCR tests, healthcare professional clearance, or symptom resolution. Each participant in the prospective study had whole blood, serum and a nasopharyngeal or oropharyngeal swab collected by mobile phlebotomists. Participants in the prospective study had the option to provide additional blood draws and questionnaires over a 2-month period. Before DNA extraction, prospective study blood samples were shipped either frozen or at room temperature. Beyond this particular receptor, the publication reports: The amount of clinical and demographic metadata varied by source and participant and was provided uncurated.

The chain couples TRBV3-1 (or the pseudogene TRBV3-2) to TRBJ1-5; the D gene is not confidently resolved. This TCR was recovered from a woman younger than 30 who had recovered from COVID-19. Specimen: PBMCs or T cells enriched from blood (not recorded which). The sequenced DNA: TGTGCCAGCTCCGGGGGCAATCAGCCCCAGCATTTT. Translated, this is CASSGGNQPQHF.